A selection of T cell receptor beta chains follows, all from one sample in a study of T cells in tumors and immune-related adverse events. Sequenced by immunoSEQ multiplex PCR; TCRdb stores in-frame clones only, minus some. Of roughly 24,000 clones listed, just over 90% are singletons. Sequencing used lymph node tissue, obtained from a patient treated with anti-PD-1 therapy. All receptors derive from a female donor with metastatic renal cell carcinoma. CDR3s include the opening cysteine and the closing phenylalanine or tryptophan. Each record gives: D gene, V gene, J gene, clone size, CDR3 protein, CDR3 DNA. The D gene is left open where the match is weak. Clone sizes are given selectively: once, few, many, or a class where the clone is expanded.

TRBD2	TRBV6-6	TRBJ2-1	.	CASSTGLGINEQFF	TGTGCCAGCAGTACGGGACTAGGCATCAATGAGCAGTTCTTC
.	TRBV4-1	TRBJ2-2	.	CASSQEGYGGELFF	TGCGCCAGCAGCCAAGAAGGGTACGGCGGGGAGCTGTTTTTT
TRBD2	TRBV27	TRBJ2-6	.	CASSRRGVSGANVLTF	TGTGCCAGCAGTCGGCGGGGGGTATCTGGGGCCAACGTCCTGACTTTC
TRBD2	TRBV7-8	TRBJ2-2	.	CASRNSGGANTGELFF	TGTGCCAGCAGAAATAGCGGGGGGGCCAACACCGGGGAGCTGTTTTTT
TRBD2	TRBV5-1	TRBJ2-2	once	CASSSGLGFSITGELFF	TGCGCCAGCAGCTCGGGACTAGGGTTTAGTATCACCGGGGAGCTGTTTTTT
TRBD2	TRBV2	TRBJ2-3	.	CAGSLAGSTDTQYF	TGTGCCGGATCACTAGCGGGGAGCACAGATACGCAGTATTTT
.	TRBV10-3	TRBJ1-1	.	CAISESTEAFF	TGTGCCATCAGTGAGTCGACTGAAGCTTTCTTT
TRBD2	TRBV10-3	TRBJ2-7	.	CAISESGTSGYEQYF	TGTGCCATCAGTGAGTCTGGGACTAGCGGCTACGAGCAGTACTTC
.	TRBV21-1	TRBJ2-5	.	CARIDRAGETQYF	TGTGCCAGGATCGACAGGGCGGGAGAGACCCAGTACTTC
.	TRBV27	TRBJ2-1	.	CASSFFVSSYNEQFF	TGTGCCAGCAGTTTTTTTGTGAGCTCCTACAATGAGCAGTTCTTC
.	TRBV20-1	TRBJ2-1	.	CGVYRYNEQFF	TGCGGGGTTTACCGCTACAATGAGCAGTTCTTC
TRBD1	TRBV19	TRBJ1-4	.	CASSSRDSWTVGGEKLFF	TGTGCCAGTAGTAGCCGGGACAGTTGGACCGTGGGAGGTGAAAAACTGTTTTTT
.	TRBV5-1	TRBJ1-1	.	CASSLQGTNTEAFF	TGCGCCAGCAGCCTACAGGGCACGAACACTGAAGCTTTCTTT
.	TRBV29-1	TRBJ1-4	.	CSVLEEGIEKLFF	TGCAGCGTACTCGAGGAAGGGATTGAAAAACTGTTTTTT
TRBD1	TRBV5-1	TRBJ1-1	.	CASTRQGGIMNTEAFF	TGCGCCAGCACAAGACAGGGAGGCATTATGAACACTGAAGCTTTCTTT
.	TRBV5-1	TRBJ2-1	.	CASSPGYNNEQFF	TGCGCCAGCAGCCCCGGATATAACAATGAGCAGTTCTTC
.	TRBV12-5	TRBJ2-4	.	CASGKRVEDIQYF	TGTGCTAGTGGTAAGAGGGTGGAGGACATTCAGTACTTC
.	TRBV28	TRBJ2-7	.	CASSTAGWSYEQYF	TGTGCCAGCAGTACCGCAGGGTGGTCCTACGAGCAGTACTTC
.	TRBV28	TRBJ2-6	.	CASSPLQSSGANVLTF	TGTGCCAGCAGTCCCCTACAGTCCTCTGGGGCCAACGTCCTGACTTTC
TRBD2	TRBV5-1	TRBJ2-1	.	CASSLAGGPHNEQFF	TGCGCCAGCAGCTTGGCGGGAGGGCCACACAATGAGCAGTTCTTC
TRBD1	TRBV19	TRBJ1-2	.	CASKPPGGYGYTF	TGTGCCAGTAAACCTCCAGGGGGCTATGGCTACACCTTC
.	TRBV9	TRBJ2-3	.	CASSVEAWTNTDTQYF	TGTGCCAGCAGCGTAGAAGCATGGACTAACACAGATACGCAGTATTTT
.	TRBV6-5	TRBJ1-3	.	CASSYSRSSGNTIYF	TGTGCCAGCAGTTACTCCCGCAGCTCTGGAAACACCATATATTTT
.	TRBV11-3	TRBJ1-3	.	CASSSYLSGNTIYF	TGTGCCAGCAGCTCGTACCTCTCTGGAAACACCATATATTTT
TRBD2	TRBV7-2	TRBJ2-3	.	CASSLTGLRTDTQYF	TGTGCCAGCAGCCTCACGGGACTACGCACAGATACGCAGTATTTT
TRBD1	TRBV6-5	TRBJ2-2	.	CASRGGTNTGELFF	TGTGCCAGCAGAGGGGGCACGAACACCGGGGAGCTGTTTTTT
.	TRBV2	TRBJ1-3	.	CASSSTGFFGNTIYF	TGTGCCAGCAGCTCAACAGGGTTTTTTGGAAACACCATATATTTT
.	TRBV27	TRBJ2-7	.	CASRGFYEQYF	TGTGCCAGCAGGGGGTTCTACGAGCAGTACTTC
.	TRBV30	TRBJ1-1	few	CAWSVRGNGLNTEAFF	TGTGCCTGGAGTGTAAGAGGGAACGGGCTAAACACTGAAGCTTTCTTT
.	TRBV7-2	TRBJ1-2	few	CASSLDSLGHYGYTF	TGTGCCAGCAGCTTAGACTCGTTAGGGCACTATGGCTACACCTTC
.	TRBV6-5	TRBJ1-1	once	CASRTSTEAFF	TGTGCCAGCAGGACAAGCACCGAAGCTTTCTTT
.	TRBV6-4	TRBJ1-1	few	CASSDSSLTEAFF	TGTGCCAGCAGTGACTCCAGCCTCACTGAAGCTTTCTTT
.	TRBV2	TRBJ2-3	few	CASRETGDTQYF	TGTGCCAGCAGAGAGACTGGAGATACGCAGTATTTT
TRBD1	TRBV27	TRBJ2-7	.	CASSPGQAPYEQYF	TGTGCCAGCAGTCCCGGACAGGCCCCCTACGAGCAGTACTTC
.	TRBV5-1	TRBJ1-6	.	CASSLEAGGYNSPLHF	TGCGCCAGCAGCTTGGAGGCGGGCGGCTATAATTCACCCCTCCACTTT